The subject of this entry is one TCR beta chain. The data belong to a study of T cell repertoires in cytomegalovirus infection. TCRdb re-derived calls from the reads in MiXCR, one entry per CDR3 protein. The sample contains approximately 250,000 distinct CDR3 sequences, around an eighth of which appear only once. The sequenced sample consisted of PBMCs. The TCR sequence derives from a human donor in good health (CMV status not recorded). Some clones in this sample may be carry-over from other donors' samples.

CDR3 coding DNA: TGTGCCAGCAGCGTAGAAGATAAGAATGAGCAGTTCTTC. Residues: CASSVEDKNEQFF. V gene TRBV9 combines with J gene TRBJ2-1; D remains ambiguous. The CDR3 loop spans 13 amino acids. Germline V CDR1 and CDR2: SGDLS, YYNGEE. V lost 0 bases and J 7 bases, leaving 8 bases between the germline ends. Together with reference TRBV9 and TRBJ2-1, the CDR3 gives the full variable domain: DSGVTQTPKHLITATGQRVTLRCSPRSGDLSVYWYQQSLDQGLQFLIQYYNGEERAKGNILERFSAQQFPDLHSELNLSSLELGDSALYFCASSVEDKNEQFFGPGTRLTVL.